Reported below is one TCR beta chain. Its antigen remains unidentified. Trimming stripped 6 bases from V and 4 bases from J, with 13 bases between. Per germline, CDR1 MNHEY and CDR2 SVGAGI. The CDR3 loop spans 14 amino acids. The record originates from a study of cytomegalovirus exposure and HLA in healthy donors. Study results and limitations: An ancestry cluster, one associated with Asian ancestry, reportedly showed fewer N-insertions than the approximately 650-donor mean in a later analysis.

Use of 60 Vbeta and 13 Jbeta primers characterized the PCR. Data came from immunoSEQ multiplex PCR; TCRdb stores just in-frame clones and leaves some out. The sample consists of some 130,000 clones, approximately 74% of them appearing once. Sequencing input: PBMCs. This chain links TRBV6-5 with TRBJ1-5; D might be TRBD1 (6 bases). The TCR was taken from a male donor in good health and CMV-seronegative. The CDR3 sequence: CASRPGQRNQPQHF. The CDR3 DNA reads TGTGCCAGCAGACCCGGACAGAGAAATCAGCCCCAGCATTTT.